Below are 3 T cell receptor beta chains sequenced from a single sample in a study of blood T cell repertoires in COVID-19. Method: immunoSEQ multiplex PCR; TCRdb's copy keeps in-frame clones and lacks some. The repertoire includes around 160,000 clones, about 83% of them detected once, and about a tenth sits in the top ten. Sequencing was done on a sample of peripheral blood. These receptors came from a woman aged 70-85 years with COVID-19, enrolled during active disease.

The chain uses TRBV18 and TRBJ1-4, with TRBD1 as a possible D gene (6 bases). Between the trimmed V and J ends, which lost 3 bases and 3 bases, there was a span of 8 bases. The CDR3 is 14 residues long. Germline V gene data show CDR1 as KGHSH and CDR2 as LQKENI. DNA for the CDR3: TGTGCCAGCTCACCCGAGGGGGCTAATGAAAAACTGTTTTTT. This encodes CASSPEGANEKLFF.

V is TRBV6-4 and J is TRBJ2-7, with 8 bases identical to TRBD2. Per the germline V gene, CDR1 is MRHNA and CDR2 is SNTAGT. CDR3 length equals 16 residues. V trimming: 4 bases; J trimming: 3 bases; junction bases outside the gene matches: 11. The CDR3 sequence: CASSVSGGAGIYEQYF. CDR3 nucleotides: TGTGCCAGCAGTGTCTCGGGGGGGGCAGGGATCTACGAGCAGTACTTC.

The chain carries TRBV7-3 and TRBJ2-2; 12 bases map to TRBD2. The CDR3 spans 15 residues. The J segment lost 4 bases and the V segment lost 8 bases, leaving 5 bases of the junction unmatched. Germline V gene sequence: CDR1 SGHTA, CDR2 FQGTGA. The CDR3 loop reads CASGLAGGPTGELFF. The CDR3 DNA is TGTGCCAGCGGTCTAGCGGGGGGGCCCACCGGGGAGCTGTTTTTT.